Below are 23 T cell receptor beta chains sequenced from a single sample in a study of cytomegalovirus exposure and HLA in healthy donors. The PCR was carried out with 60 Vbeta primers and 13 Jbeta primers. Measured with immunoSEQ multiplex PCR; TCRdb has only the in-frame clones, and not every one. Of some 91,000 clones listed, 86% were seen once; the top ten hold around a tenth. Sequencing input: PBMCs. Receptor source: a man aged 25 to 40 in good health and CMV-seropositive.

The chain carries TRBV6-5 and TRBJ2-7; 9 bases match TRBD2. Germline V gene lookup returns CDR1 MNHEY and CDR2 SVGAGI. This CDR3 has 14 residues. J was trimmed by 5 bases and V by 5 bases; bases with no gene match: 7. The CDR3 DNA reads TGTGCCAGCAGTAGCGGGGGGCCCAACAACGAGCAGTACTTC. This gives the protein CASSSGGPNNEQYF.

V gene TRBV5-1 combines with J gene TRBJ2-3, with 15 bases aligning to TRBD2. The germline gives CDR1 SGHRS, CDR2 YFSETQ. The CDR3 length is 19 residues. The ends lost 4 bases at V and 1 base at J; junction bases unmatched: 10. The CDR3 sequence: CASSPSGLAGGGGTDTQYF. The CDR3 region has the DNA TGCGCCAGCAGCCCTTCGGGACTAGCGGGAGGAGGCGGCACAGATACGCAGTATTTT.

This clone has only one observation. The chain joins TRBV7-9 to TRBJ2-7, with 13 nucleotides matching TRBD2. Germline lookup yields CDR1 SEHNR and CDR2 FQNEAQ (reference sequence). The CDR3 is made up of 16 amino acids. Losses at the gene ends were 5 bases for V and 4 bases for J; bases not matched to a gene: 8. The CDR3 sequence: CASSPGLAGFQYEQYF. CDR3 coding DNA: TGTGCCAGCAGCCCGGGACTAGCGGGGTTTCAGTACGAGCAGTACTTC.

This chain joins TRBV27 and TRBJ2-1; perhaps TRBD1 as D (6 bases). From germline, CDR1 is MNHEY and CDR2 SMNVEV (reference sequence). Between the trimmed V and J ends, which lost 8 bases and 2 bases, there was a span of 10 bases. This CDR3 comprises 13 residues. The chain's CDR3 is CASWGQAYNEQFF. The CDR3 nucleotides read TGTGCCAGCTGGGGGCAGGCCTACAATGAGCAGTTCTTC.

This clone turned up a few times. The V gene is TRBV28, the J gene TRBJ1-2, with D possibly matching TRBD1 (5 bases). The V end lost 1 base, the J end lost 6 bases, and 12 bases lay between the germline ends. CDR3 length: 14 amino acids. The germline CDR1 and CDR2 sequences are MDHEN and SYDVKM. This CDR3 is CASSLSVGHNGYTF. DNA for the CDR3: TGTGCCAGCAGTTTATCAGTCGGACATAATGGCTACACCTTC.

V gene TRBV27 combines with J gene TRBJ1-1, with TRBD1 identical over 7 bases. Per the germline V gene, CDR1 is MNHEY and CDR2 is SMNVEV (reference sequence). V dropped 5 bases and J dropped 3; count of bases not matched to a gene: 9. The CDR3 runs to 15 residues. CDR3 protein: CASSARDRGDTEAFF. DNA of the CDR3: TGTGCCAGCAGTGCCAGGGACAGAGGAGACACTGAAGCTTTCTTT.

CDR3 in DNA: TGTGCCAGCAGCCCGGACAGGGATTATGGCTACACCTTC. Translating it yields CASSPDRDYGYTF. The chain links TRBV5-4 to TRBJ1-2; TRBD1 agrees at 8 bases. The trim removed 4 bases at V and 5 bases at J, leaving 4 bases unmatched. CDR1 and CDR2 (germline): SGHNT, YYREEE (reference sequence). The length of the CDR3 is 13 residues.

This chain connects TRBV28 to TRBJ1-5; 10 positions agree with TRBD1. Germline CDR1 reads MDHEN; CDR2 reads SYDVKM. This CDR3 region has 17 residues. Losses at the gene ends were 2 bases for V and 7 bases for J; bases not matched to a gene: 11. The CDR3 nucleotides read TGTGCCAGCAGTTTAAATGCCGGGACAGGGGATTGGCAGCCCCAGCATTTT. It specifies CASSLNAGTGDWQPQHF.

V is TRBV5-1 and J is TRBJ2-1, with 7 bases that match TRBD1. CDR3 length: 14 amino acids. The J segment lost 5 bases and the V segment lost 0 bases, leaving 2 bases of the junction unmatched. Germline loops: CDR1 SGHRS, CDR2 YFSETQ. The DNA of the CDR3 is TGCGCCAGCAGCTTGGGGGACAGTAACAATGAGCAGTTCTTC. Its translation: CASSLGDSNNEQFF.

The chain couples TRBV6-1 to TRBJ1-2; 7 bases match TRBD1. CDR3 length: 15 residues. The J segment lost 4 bases and the V segment lost 0 bases, leaving 5 bases of the junction unmatched. Germline V lookup: CDR1 MNHNS, CDR2 SASEGT. This CDR3 reads CASSEATGFGYGYTF. CDR3 coding DNA: TGTGCCAGCAGTGAAGCGACAGGGTTCGGCTATGGCTACACCTTC.

This chain connects TRBV19 to TRBJ2-3, with TRBD1 matching 10 bases. CDR3 size: 14 residues. Germline V gives CDR1 LNHDA, CDR2 SQIVND (reference sequence). The V and J ends lost 5 bases and 4 bases, in that order; junction bases with no gene match: 3. CDR3 DNA: TGTGCCAGTAGTGCCGGGACAGGGGCAGATACGCAGTATTTT. It is translated as CASSAGTGADTQYF.

In this sample, this clone turned up a few times. The genes are TRBV7-8 and TRBJ2-1, with TRBD2 matching 14 bases. Germline values: CDR1 SGHVS, CDR2 FQNEAQ. The CDR3 runs to 16 residues. The J segment lost 9 bases and the V segment lost 10 bases, leaving 14 bases of the junction unmatched. CDR3 loop: CATLPLRGLAGGEQFF. CDR3 DNA sequence: TGTGCCACCTTGCCCCTTCGCGGACTAGCGGGAGGTGAGCAGTTCTTC.

J is TRBJ2-3 and V is TRBV7-2, with 14 bases matching TRBD2. The V segment lost 2 bases and the J segment 4 bases; nucleotides outside the gene matches: 8. Germline CDR1 reads SGHTA; CDR2 reads FQGNSA. The CDR3 sequence is 18 residues long. The CDR3 reads CASSLRPTSGRAADTQYF. CDR3 DNA: TGTGCCAGCAGCTTACGACCGACTAGCGGGAGGGCCGCAGATACGCAGTATTTT.

This chain uses TRBV28 with TRBJ2-7; D perhaps matches TRBD1 (5 bases). V was pared by 4 bases and J by 6 bases, with 13 bases between. There are 13 residues in the CDR3. The germline CDR1 and CDR2 sequences are MDHEN and SYDVKM. In DNA form, the CDR3 reads TGTGCCAGCAGTTCTCCAGGGATCGGCGAGCAGTACTTC. This encodes CASSSPGIGEQYF. The full variable domain, rest sourced from reference TRBV28 and TRBJ2-7, is DVKVTQSSRYLVKRTGEKVFLECVQDMDHENMFWYRQDPGLGLRLIYFSYDVKMKEKGDIPEGYSVSREKKERFSLILESASTNQTSMYLCASSSPGIGEQYFGPGTRLTVT.

As DNA, the CDR3 is TGTGCCAGCGGGATCGGGACAGCTAAACAGCCCCAGCATTTT. It translates to CASGIGTAKQPQHF. V gene TRBV6-5 combines with J gene TRBJ1-5, with 7 nucleotides matching TRBD1. This CDR3 contains 14 residues. Germline loops: CDR1 MNHEY, CDR2 SVGAGI. V dropped 8 bases and J dropped 7; count of bases not matched to a gene: 11.

This clone was counted once. The CDR3 is CATQSQGALQPQHF. DNA for the CDR3: TGTGCCACCCAGTCACAGGGGGCGCTTCAGCCCCAGCATTTT. The rearrangement links TRBV10-3 to TRBJ1-5; 9 bases agree with TRBD1. There are 14 residues in the CDR3. Germline V gene lookup returns CDR1 ENHRY and CDR2 SYGVKD. J gave up 6 bases and V 10 bases, and 10 bases lay outside the gene matches.

This chain connects TRBV13 to TRBJ2-7, with a weak D call TRBD2 (6 bases). Per the germline V gene, CDR1 is PRHDT and CDR2 is FYEKMQ (reference sequence). Deletions cut 5 bases from V and 5 bases from J, with 19 bases between. CDR3 length: 15 residues. This chain's CDR3 is CASSNPTSGRNEQYF. The CDR3 bases are TGTGCCAGCAGCAACCCCACGTCGGGGAGGAACGAGCAGTACTTC.

The chain carries TRBV27 and TRBJ2-1, with 11 positions matching TRBD1. The V segment lost 2 bases and the J segment 2 bases; nucleotides outside the gene matches: 14. The germline V gene has CDR1 MNHEY and CDR2 SMNVEV (reference sequence). This CDR3 has 20 amino acids. The CDR3, as DNA: TGTGCCAGCAGTTTAATTGGCGCGGGAGGGACAGGGGGAACCTACAATGAGCAGTTCTTC. Its protein product is CASSLIGAGGTGGTYNEQFF.

J is TRBJ1-2 and V is TRBV19, with TRBD1 matching 8 bases. This CDR3 spans 13 amino acids. Trimming at V came to 7 bases and at J to 3 bases, leaving 4 bases not matched to a gene. Per germline, CDR1 LNHDA and CDR2 SQIVND (reference sequence). This CDR3 is CASIGQGYYGYTF. The CDR3 DNA reads as TGTGCCAGTATTGGACAGGGCTACTATGGCTACACCTTC.

The rearrangement links TRBV6-5 to TRBJ1-2; 7 nucleotides align to TRBD1. The germline gives CDR1 MNHEY, CDR2 SVGAGI. The CDR3 consists of 14 residues. V was clipped by 6 bases and J by 4 bases; unmatched bases: 8. In DNA form, the CDR3 reads TGTGCCAGCAGAAACAGGGGTGTCAGCTATGGCTACACCTTC. It is translated as CASRNRGVSYGYTF.

The genes are TRBV5-6 and TRBJ2-7; D possibly corresponds to TRBD2 (5 bases). Germline V CDR1 and CDR2: SGHDT, YYEEEE. This CDR3 region has 14 residues. V lost 0 bases to trimming and J lost 5 bases, with 12 bases between them. The CDR3 DNA is TGTGCCAGCAGCTTGGGGACTGAATTCCACGAGCAGTACTTC. Amino acid sequence: CASSLGTEFHEQYF.

The V and J genes are TRBV19 and TRBJ2-4; 9 positions agree with TRBD2. CDR1 and CDR2 from the germline V gene are LNHDA and SQIVND (reference sequence). This CDR3 spans 18 amino acids. V shed 5 bases and J 0 bases; nucleotides not matched to a gene: 11. The CDR3 DNA follows: TGTGCCAGTAGTCCTCGTTTGGCGGGAGGGTTAGCCAAAAACATTCAGTACTTC. Amino acid sequence: CASSPRLAGGLAKNIQYF. Full variable domain (remainder filled in from reference TRBV19 and TRBJ2-4): DGGITQSPKYLFRKEGQNVTLSCEQNLNHDAMYWYRQDPGQGLRLIYYSQIVNDFQKGDIAEGYSVSREKKESFPLTVTSAQKNPTAFYLCASSPRLAGGLAKNIQYFGAGTRLSVL.

This clone was counted once. The rearrangement uses TRBV5-1 and TRBJ1-4; 7 bases fit TRBD1. With 5 bases clipped from V and 4 bases from J, the junction kept 2 bases outside the gene matches. The CDR3 covers 13 residues. Germline loops: CDR1 SGHRS, CDR2 YFSETQ. As DNA, the CDR3 is TGCGCCAGCAGGACAGGGAATAATGAAAAACTGTTTTTT. Its translation: CASRTGNNEKLFF. The variable domain in full, with the rest retrieved from reference TRBV5-1 and TRBJ1-4, is KAGVTQTPRYLIKTRGQQVTLSCSPISGHRSVSWYQQTPGQGLQFLFEYFSETQRNKGNFPGRFSGRQFSNSRSEMNVSTLELGDSALYLCASRTGNNEKLFFGSGTQLSVL.